This TCR beta chain was profiled in a study of shared clonotypes between healthy human individuals. This table comes from immunoSEQ multiplex PCR, and its TCRdb copy is limited to in-frame clones, with some not included. The sample carries around 2,000,000 clones, less than 95% recorded once. Terminally differentiated effector memory CD45RA+ cells were excluded from the naive CD8 cells, which were CD45RO-negative and positively selected for CCR7. The CDR3 consists of 15 residues. The V gene end was trimmed by 3 bases and the J gene end by 4 bases; junction bases not matched to a gene: 7. CDR1 and CDR2 from the germline V gene are KGHSH and LQKENI.

Sequencing input: naive CD8+ T cells sorted from blood. The chain uses TRBV18 and TRBJ2-3; 7 nucleotides align to TRBD1. The sequence derives from a man between 18 and 35 years old in good health. The CDR3 DNA follows: TGTGCCAGCTCACCGGACAGGTCTACAGCAGATACGCAGTATTTT. This translates into CASSPDRSTADTQYF. The full variable domain, its missing parts supplied by reference TRBV18 and TRBJ2-3, is NAGVMQNPRHLVRRRGQEARLRCSPMKGHSHVYWYRQLPEEGLKFMVYLQKENIIDESGMPKERFSAEFPKEGPSILRIQQVVRGDSAAYFCASSPDRSTADTQYFGPGTRLTVL.